A selection of T cell receptor beta chains follows, all from one sample in a study of blood T cell repertoires in COVID-19. Some clones are missing from TCRdb's copy, which holds only in-frame ones; the method was immunoSEQ multiplex PCR. The sample includes roughly 250,000 clones, around 87% of them seen just once. The source material was PBMCs or T cells enriched from blood (not recorded which). Every receptor here comes from a woman aged 30 to 39 with acute COVID-19. The conserved cysteine and the conserved F or W are not part of the CDR3 here. Clone size appears in some rows only: once, few, many, or a class for an expanded clone.

clone_size,v_call,j_call,cdr3_aa
few,TRBV27,TRBJ2-2,ASSFLAGGPLAGELF
.,TRBV28,TRBJ1-5,ASSLGAGHSNQPQH
.,TRBV4-3,TRBJ2-6,ASSQTPGHRSGANVLT
.,TRBV6-5,TRBJ1-1,ASTKQIRNTEAF
.,TRBV5-1,TRBJ2-3,ASTAGGGADTQY
.,TRBV15,TRBJ2-1,ATSSRDSQDGEQF
once,TRBV4-1,TRBJ1-4,ASSQRQDTATNEKLF
.,TRBV5-4,TRBJ1-1,ASSSGGSKDTEAF
.,TRBV5-8,TRBJ2-7,ASSVTGYPYEQY
.,TRBV5-1,TRBJ2-4,ASSYRGQNIQY
.,TRBV2,TRBJ2-5,ASSQQGEETQY
.,TRBV18,TRBJ1-5,ASSPGSQVVNQPQH
few,TRBV5-1,TRBJ2-6,ASSLGAGGSGANVLT
.,TRBV5-8,TRBJ1-2,ASSLWGHYGYT
.,TRBV3-1/TRBV3-2,TRBJ1-2,ASSQDFPANYGYT
.,TRBV2,TRBJ2-1,ASKGRGSYNEQF
.,TRBV28,TRBJ1-6,ASSPRTRSYNSPLH
.,TRBV5-1,TRBJ1-4,ASSLFVRETGAEKLF
.,TRBV3-1/TRBV3-2,TRBJ1-2,ASSPRGQRNYGYT
.,TRBV27,TRBJ2-3,ASRPPSGRPSTDTQY
.,TRBV2,TRBJ2-3,ASKFGGTDTQY
.,TRBV7-8,TRBJ2-7,ASSLGGGDRGDEQY
.,TRBV18,TRBJ2-7,ASSLVPDNQHFYEQY
.,TRBV2,TRBJ1-3,ASSDSGPGSGNTIY
.,TRBV2,TRBJ1-3,ASSKGGTGNTIY
.,TRBV29-1,TRBJ2-7,SVASRQVRNEQY
.,TRBV7-8,TRBJ1-2,ASSKGTGTGMYGYT
.,TRBV2,TRBJ1-1,ASSVEQGYDTEAF
once,TRBV18,TRBJ1-5,ASSPNRNPNQPQH
.,TRBV12-3/TRBV12-4,TRBJ1-5,ASSLQDQPQH
.,TRBV6-5,TRBJ1-1,ASSTGLSTEAF
few,TRBV20-1,TRBJ2-1,SASPSGGYPNEQF
.,TRBV5-1,TRBJ2-5,ASSFGGGPRETQY
few,TRBV25-1,TRBJ2-2,ASSERGAGELF
.,TRBV30,TRBJ1-1,AWKAGRTNTEAF
once,TRBV12-5,TRBJ2-2,ASGPQSQQGRTGELF
.,TRBV18,TRBJ2-6,ASSPRGGSGANVLT
.,TRBV6-6,TRBJ1-1,ASSVPRAADTEAF
.,TRBV28,TRBJ2-3,ASSWVGRRGLAGAHTDTQY
.,TRBV10-1,TRBJ2-1,ASSESGRWDF
.,TRBV6-5,TRBJ2-7,ASSYPGQAKPY
once,TRBV19,TRBJ2-1,ASSLGTSGNQF